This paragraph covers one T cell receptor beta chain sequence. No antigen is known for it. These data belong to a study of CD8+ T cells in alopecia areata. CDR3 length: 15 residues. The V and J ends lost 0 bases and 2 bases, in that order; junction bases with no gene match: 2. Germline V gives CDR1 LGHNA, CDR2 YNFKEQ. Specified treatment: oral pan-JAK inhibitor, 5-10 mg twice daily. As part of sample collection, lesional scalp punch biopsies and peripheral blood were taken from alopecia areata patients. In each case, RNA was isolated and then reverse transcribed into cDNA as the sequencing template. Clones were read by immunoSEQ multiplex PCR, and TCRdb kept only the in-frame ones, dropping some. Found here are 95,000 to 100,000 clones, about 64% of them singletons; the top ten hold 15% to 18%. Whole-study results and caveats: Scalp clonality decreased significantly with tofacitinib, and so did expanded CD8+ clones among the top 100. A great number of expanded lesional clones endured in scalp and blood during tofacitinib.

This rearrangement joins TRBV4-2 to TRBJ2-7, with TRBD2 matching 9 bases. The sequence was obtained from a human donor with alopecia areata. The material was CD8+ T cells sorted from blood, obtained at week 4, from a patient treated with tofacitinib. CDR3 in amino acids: CASSQETSGTYEQYF. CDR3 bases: TGTGCCAGCAGCCAAGAGACTAGCGGAACCTACGAGCAGTACTTC.